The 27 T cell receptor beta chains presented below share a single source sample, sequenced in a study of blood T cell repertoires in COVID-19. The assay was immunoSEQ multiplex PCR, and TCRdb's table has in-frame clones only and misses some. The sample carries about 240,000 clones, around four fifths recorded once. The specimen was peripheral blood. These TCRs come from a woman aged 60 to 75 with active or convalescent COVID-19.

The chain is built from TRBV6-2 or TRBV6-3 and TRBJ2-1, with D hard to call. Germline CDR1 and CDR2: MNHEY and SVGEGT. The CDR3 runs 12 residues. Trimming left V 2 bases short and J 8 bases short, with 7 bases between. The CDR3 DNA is TGTGCCAGCAGTTACCCCATAGATGAGCAGTTCTTC. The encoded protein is CASSYPIDEQFF.

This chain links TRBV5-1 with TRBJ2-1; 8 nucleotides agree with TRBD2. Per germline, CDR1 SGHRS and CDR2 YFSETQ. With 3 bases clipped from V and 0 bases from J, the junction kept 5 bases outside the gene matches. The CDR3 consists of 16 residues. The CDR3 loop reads CASSSPSGSSYNEQFF. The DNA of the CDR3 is TGCGCCAGCAGCTCCCCGAGCGGGAGCTCCTACAATGAGCAGTTCTTC.

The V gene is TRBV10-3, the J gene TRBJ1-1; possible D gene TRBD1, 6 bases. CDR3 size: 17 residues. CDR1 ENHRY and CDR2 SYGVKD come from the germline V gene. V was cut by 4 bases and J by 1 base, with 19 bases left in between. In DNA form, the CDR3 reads TGTGCCATCAGTGCCTATGGGGCAGGGGAGGGGAACACTGAAGCTTTCTTT. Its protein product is CAISAYGAGEGNTEAFF.

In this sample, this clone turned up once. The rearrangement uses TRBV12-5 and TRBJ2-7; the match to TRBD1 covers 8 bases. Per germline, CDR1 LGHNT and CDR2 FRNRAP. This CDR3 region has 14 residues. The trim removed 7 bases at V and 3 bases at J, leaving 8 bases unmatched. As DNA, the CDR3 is TGTGCTAGTGCCCACCGAGGACAGGGCTACGAGCAGTACTTC. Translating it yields CASAHRGQGYEQYF.

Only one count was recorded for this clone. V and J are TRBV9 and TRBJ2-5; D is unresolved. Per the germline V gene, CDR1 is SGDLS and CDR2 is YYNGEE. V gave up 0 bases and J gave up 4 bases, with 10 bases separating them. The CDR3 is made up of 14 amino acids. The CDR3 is CASSVDRPGETQYF. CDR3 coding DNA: TGTGCCAGCAGCGTAGATAGGCCGGGAGAGACCCAGTACTTC.

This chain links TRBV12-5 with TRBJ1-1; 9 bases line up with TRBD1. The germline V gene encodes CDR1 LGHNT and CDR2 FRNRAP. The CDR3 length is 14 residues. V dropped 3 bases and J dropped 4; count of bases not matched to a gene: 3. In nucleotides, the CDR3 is TGTGCTAGTGGTTTCCTGACAGGGGGCACTGAAGCTTTCTTT. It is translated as CASGFLTGGTEAFF.

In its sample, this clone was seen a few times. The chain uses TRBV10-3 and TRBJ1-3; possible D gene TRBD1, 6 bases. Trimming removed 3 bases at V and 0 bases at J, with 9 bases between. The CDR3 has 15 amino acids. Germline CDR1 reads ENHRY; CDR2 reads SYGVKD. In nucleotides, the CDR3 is TGTGCCATCAGTGAAGGGGGAAACTCTGGAAACACCATATATTTT. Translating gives CAISEGGNSGNTIYF.

DNA for the CDR3: TGTGCCAGCAGTGAAAGGACATACGGGGGCTACACCTTC. Its translation: CASSERTYGGYTF. The chain carries TRBV25-1 and TRBJ1-2; the D gene is possibly TRBD1 (5 bases). Germline V gives CDR1 MGHDK, CDR2 SYGVNS. The V end was cut by 2 bases, the J end by 8 bases, with 12 bases between. This CDR3 contains 13 residues.

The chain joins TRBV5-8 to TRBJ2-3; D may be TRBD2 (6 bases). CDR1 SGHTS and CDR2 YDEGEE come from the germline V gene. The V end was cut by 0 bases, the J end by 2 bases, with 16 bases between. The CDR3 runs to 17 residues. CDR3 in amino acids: CASSLVGGAVSTDTQYF. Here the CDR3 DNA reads TGTGCCAGCAGCTTGGTCGGCGGGGCTGTTTCCACAGATACGCAGTATTTT.

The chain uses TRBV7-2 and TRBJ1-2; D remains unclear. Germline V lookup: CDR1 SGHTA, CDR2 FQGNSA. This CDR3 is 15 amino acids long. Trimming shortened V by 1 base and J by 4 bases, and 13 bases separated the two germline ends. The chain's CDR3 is CASSLDLAGPYGYTF. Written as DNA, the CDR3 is TGTGCCAGCAGCTTAGATTTGGCAGGCCCCTATGGCTACACCTTC.

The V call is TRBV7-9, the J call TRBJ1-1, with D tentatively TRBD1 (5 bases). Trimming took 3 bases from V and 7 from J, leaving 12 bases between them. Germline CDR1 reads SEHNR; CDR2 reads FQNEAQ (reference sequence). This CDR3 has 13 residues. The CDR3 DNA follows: TGTGCCAGCAGCTTTGGCAGGGCAATTGAAGCTTTCTTT. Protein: CASSFGRAIEAFF.

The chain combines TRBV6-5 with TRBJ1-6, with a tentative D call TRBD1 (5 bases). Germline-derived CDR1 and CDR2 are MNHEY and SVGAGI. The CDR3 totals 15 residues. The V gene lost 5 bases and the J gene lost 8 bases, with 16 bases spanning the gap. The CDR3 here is CASSPQRGGHSPLHF. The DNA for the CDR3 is TGTGCCAGCAGTCCCCAAAGGGGAGGTCATTCACCCCTCCACTTT.

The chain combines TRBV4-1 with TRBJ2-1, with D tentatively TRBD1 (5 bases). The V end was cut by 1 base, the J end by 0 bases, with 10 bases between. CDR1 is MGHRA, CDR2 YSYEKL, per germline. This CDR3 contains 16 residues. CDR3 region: CASSQGSDTSYNEQFF. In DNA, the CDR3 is TGCGCCAGCAGCCAAGGGTCGGACACCTCCTACAATGAGCAGTTCTTC.

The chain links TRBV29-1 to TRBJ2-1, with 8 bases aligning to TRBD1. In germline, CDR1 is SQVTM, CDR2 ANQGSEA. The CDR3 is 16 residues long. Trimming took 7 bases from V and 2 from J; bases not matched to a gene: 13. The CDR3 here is CSAETGARATYNEQFF. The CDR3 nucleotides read TGCAGCGCAGAGACAGGGGCAAGGGCAACCTACAATGAGCAGTTCTTC.

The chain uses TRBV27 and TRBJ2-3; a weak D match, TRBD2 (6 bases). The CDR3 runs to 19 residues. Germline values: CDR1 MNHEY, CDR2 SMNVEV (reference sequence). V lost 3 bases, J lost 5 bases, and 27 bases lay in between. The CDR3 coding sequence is TGTGCCAGCAGTTTTCTGGGGATTAGCGGTGAAGTGGAGTTAGATACGCAGTATTTT. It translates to CASSFLGISGEVELDTQYF.

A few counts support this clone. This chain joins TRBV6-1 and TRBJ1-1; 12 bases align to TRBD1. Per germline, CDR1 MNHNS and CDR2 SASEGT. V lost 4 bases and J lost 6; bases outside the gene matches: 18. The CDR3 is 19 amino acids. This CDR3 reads CASSGRTGTGGFRISEAFF. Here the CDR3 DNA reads TGTGCCAGCAGTGGACGAACCGGGACAGGGGGCTTCAGAATCTCTGAAGCTTTCTTT.

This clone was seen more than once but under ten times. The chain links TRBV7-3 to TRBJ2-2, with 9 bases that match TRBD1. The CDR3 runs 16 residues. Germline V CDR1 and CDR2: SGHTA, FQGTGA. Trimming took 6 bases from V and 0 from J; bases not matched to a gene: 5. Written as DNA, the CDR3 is TGTGCCAGCAGATCCGGGACAGGGACGAACACCGGGGAGCTGTTTTTT. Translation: CASRSGTGTNTGELFF.

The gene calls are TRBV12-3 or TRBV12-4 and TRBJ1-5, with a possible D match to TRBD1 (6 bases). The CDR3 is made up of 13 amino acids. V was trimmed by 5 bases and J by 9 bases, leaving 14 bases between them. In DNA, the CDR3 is TGTGCCAGCAGTCCACAGGGTCCTGGGCCCCAGCATTTT. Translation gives CASSPQGPGPQHF.

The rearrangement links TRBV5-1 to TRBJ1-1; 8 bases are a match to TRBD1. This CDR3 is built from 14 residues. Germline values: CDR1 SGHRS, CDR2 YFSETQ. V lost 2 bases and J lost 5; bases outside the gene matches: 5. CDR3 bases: TGCGCCAGCAGCTTCCAGGGGGCTGGGACTGAAGCTTTCTTT. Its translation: CASSFQGAGTEAFF. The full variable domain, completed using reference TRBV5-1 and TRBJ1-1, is KAGVTQTPRYLIKTRGQQVTLSCSPISGHRSVSWYQQTPGQGLQFLFEYFSETQRNKGNFPGRFSGRQFSNSRSEMNVSTLELGDSALYLCASSFQGAGTEAFFGQGTRLTVV.

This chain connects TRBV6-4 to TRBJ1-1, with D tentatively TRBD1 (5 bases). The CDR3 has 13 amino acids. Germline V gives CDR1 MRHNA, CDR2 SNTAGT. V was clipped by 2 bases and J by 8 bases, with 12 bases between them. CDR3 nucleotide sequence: TGTGCCAGCAGTGACCACGGGGGGGGAGAAGCTTTCTTT. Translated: CASSDHGGGEAFF.

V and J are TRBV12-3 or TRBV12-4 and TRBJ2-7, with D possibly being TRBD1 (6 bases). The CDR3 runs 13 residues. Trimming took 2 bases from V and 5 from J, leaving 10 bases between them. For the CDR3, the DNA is TGTGCCAGCAGTTTATGGACAGATAACGAGCAGTACTTC. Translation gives CASSLWTDNEQYF.

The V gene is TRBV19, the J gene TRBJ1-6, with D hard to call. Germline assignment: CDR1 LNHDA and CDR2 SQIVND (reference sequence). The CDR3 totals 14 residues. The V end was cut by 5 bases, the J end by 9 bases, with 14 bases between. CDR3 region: CASSPAGETSPLHF. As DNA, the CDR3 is TGTGCCAGTAGTCCCGCCGGGGAAACTTCACCCCTCCACTTT.

CDR3 DNA sequence: TGTGCCAGCAGTTGGGACAGGGAGGGCACTGAAGCTTTCTTT. Amino acids: CASSWDREGTEAFF. This sequence joins TRBV2 and TRBJ1-1; 9 bases are a match to TRBD1. Germline V gene data show CDR1 as SNHLY and CDR2 as FYNNEI. V was clipped by 5 bases and J by 4 bases; unmatched bases: 5. This CDR3 comprises 14 residues.

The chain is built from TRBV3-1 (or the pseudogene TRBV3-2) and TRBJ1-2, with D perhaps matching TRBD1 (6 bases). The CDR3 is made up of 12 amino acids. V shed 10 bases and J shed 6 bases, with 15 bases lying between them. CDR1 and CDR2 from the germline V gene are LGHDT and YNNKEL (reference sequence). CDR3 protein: CATRGQSHGYTF. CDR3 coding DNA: TGTGCCACACGAGGACAGTCGCATGGCTACACCTTC.

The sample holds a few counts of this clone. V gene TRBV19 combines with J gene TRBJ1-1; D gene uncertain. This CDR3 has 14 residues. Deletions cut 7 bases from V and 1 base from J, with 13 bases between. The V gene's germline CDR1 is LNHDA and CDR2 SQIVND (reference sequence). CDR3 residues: CASNPPEGNTEAFF. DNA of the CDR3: TGTGCCAGTAATCCCCCCGAGGGGAACACTGAAGCTTTCTTT. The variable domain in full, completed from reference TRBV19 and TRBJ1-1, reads DGGITQSPKYLFRKEGQNVTLSCEQNLNHDAMYWYRQDPGQGLRLIYYSQIVNDFQKGDIAEGYSVSREKKESFPLTVTSAQKNPTAFYLCASNPPEGNTEAFFGQGTRLTVV.

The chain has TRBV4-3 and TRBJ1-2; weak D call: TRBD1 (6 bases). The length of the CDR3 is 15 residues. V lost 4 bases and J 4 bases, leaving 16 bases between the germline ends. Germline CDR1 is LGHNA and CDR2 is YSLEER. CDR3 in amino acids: CASSPSGRGRYGYTF. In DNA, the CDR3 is TGCGCCAGCAGCCCGTCGGGCAGGGGACGCTATGGCTACACCTTC.

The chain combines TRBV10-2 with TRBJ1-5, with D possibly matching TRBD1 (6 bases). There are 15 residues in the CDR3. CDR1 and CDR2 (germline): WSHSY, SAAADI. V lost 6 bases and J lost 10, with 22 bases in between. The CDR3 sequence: CASRDGGADRGPQHF. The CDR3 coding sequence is TGCGCCAGCAGGGATGGGGGGGCTGACCGTGGCCCCCAGCATTTT.